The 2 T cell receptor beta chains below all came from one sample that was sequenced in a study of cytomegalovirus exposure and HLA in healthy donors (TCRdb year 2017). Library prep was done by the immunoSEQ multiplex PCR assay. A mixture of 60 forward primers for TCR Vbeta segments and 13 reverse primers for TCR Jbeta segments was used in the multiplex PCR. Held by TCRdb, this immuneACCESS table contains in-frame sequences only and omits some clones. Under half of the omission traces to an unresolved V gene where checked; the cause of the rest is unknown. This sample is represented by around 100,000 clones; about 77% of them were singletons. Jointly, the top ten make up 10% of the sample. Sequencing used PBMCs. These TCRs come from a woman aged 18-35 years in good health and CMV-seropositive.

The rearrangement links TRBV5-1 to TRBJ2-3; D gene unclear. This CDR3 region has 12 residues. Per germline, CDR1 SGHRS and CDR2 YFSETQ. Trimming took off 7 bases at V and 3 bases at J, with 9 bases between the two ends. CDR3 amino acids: CASAENTDTQYF. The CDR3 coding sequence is TGCGCCAGCGCTGAGAATACAGATACGCAGTATTTT.

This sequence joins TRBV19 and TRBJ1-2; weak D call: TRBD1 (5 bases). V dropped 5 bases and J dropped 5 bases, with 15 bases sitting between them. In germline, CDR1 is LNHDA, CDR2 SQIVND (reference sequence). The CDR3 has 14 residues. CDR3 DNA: TGTGCCAGTAGTCCGGGGGAGGCCACGTATGGCTACACCTTC. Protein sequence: CASSPGEATYGYTF.